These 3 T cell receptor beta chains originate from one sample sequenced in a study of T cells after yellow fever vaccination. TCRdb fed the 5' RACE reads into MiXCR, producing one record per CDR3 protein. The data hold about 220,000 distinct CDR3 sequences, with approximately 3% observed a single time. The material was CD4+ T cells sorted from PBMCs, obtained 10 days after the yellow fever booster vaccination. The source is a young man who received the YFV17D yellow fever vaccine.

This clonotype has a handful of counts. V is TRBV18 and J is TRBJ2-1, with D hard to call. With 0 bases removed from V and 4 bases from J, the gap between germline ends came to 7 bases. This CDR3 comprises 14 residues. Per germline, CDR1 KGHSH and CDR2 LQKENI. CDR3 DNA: TGTGCCAGCTCACCACCGAACGAGTACAATGAGCAGTTCTTC. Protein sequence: CASSPPNEYNEQFF.

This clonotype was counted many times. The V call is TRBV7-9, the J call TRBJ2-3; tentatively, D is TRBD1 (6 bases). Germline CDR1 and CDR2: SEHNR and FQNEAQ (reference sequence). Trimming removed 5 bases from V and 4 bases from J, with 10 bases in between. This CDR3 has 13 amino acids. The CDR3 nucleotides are TGTGCCAGCAGCATCAGGGGTCCAGATACGCAGTATTTT. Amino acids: CASSIRGPDTQYF.

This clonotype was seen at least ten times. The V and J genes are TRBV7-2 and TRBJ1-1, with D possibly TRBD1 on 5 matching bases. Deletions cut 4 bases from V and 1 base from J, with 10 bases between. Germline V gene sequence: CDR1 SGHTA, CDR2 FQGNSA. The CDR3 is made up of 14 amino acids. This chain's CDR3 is CASSSRRGNTEAFF. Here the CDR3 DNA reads TGTGCCAGCAGCTCCAGGAGGGGGAACACTGAAGCTTTCTTT. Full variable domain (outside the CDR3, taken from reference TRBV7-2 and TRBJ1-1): GAGVSQSPSNKVTEKGKDVELRCDPISGHTALYWYRQSLGQGLEFLIYFQGNSAPDKSGLPSDRFSAERTGGSVSTLTIQRTQQEDSAVYLCASSSRRGNTEAFFGQGTRLTVV.